These T cell receptor beta chains were read from a single sample in a study of shared clonotypes between healthy human individuals. The assay was immunoSEQ multiplex PCR, and TCRdb's table has in-frame clones only and misses some. Counted here are about 2.1 million clones, approximately 92% occurring once; the ten biggest clones make up roughly 1.7%. Sequences were obtained from naive CD8+ T cells from PBMCs. The receptors shown here come from a man aged 18 to 30 in good health. Some clones in this sample may be carry-over from other donors' samples. Both conserved end residues are part of each CDR3. The D gene is left open where the match is weak. Clone size appears in some rows only: once, few, many, or a class for an expanded clone.

len | j_gene | abundance | v_gene | d_gene | CDR3nt | CDR3aa
17 | TRBJ2-1 | . | TRBV27 | . | TGTGCCAGCAGTTTAACCCTCTTGGGACCTTCCTACAATGAGCAGTTCTTC | CASSLTLLGPSYNEQFF
13 | TRBJ2-1 | . | TRBV29-1 | . | TGCAGCGCCGTAGGTATCTCCTACAATGAGCAGTTCTTC | CSAVGISYNEQFF
13 | TRBJ2-7 | . | TRBV28 | TRBD1 | TGTGCCAGCAGGAGACAGGGTAGCTACGAGCAGTACTTC | CASRRQGSYEQYF
15 | TRBJ2-5 | . | TRBV11-2 | . | TGTGCCAGCAGCCCAGAGGCGGGACTCCAAGAGACCCAGTACTTC | CASSPEAGLQETQYF
15 | TRBJ2-2 | . | TRBV7-8 | TRBD1 | TGTGCCAGCAGCTTACTCAGGGGGCACACCGGGGAGCTGTTTTTT | CASSLLRGHTGELFF
15 | TRBJ2-7 | . | TRBV28 | TRBD2 | TGTGCCAGCAGTTTAATGAGCGGGAGATCCTACGAGCAGTACTTC | CASSLMSGRSYEQYF
19 | TRBJ2-1 | . | TRBV9 | TRBD2 | TGTGCCAGCAGCGTGGGACTAGCGGGAGGCACCTACTCCTACAATGAGCAGTTCTTC | CASSVGLAGGTYSYNEQFF
14 | TRBJ1-2 | few | TRBV27 | TRBD1 | TGTGCCAGCAGCGAACAGGGGGCCGGGTATGGCTACACCTTC | CASSEQGAGYGYTF
15 | TRBJ2-3 | once | TRBV27 | TRBD2 | TGTGCCAGCAGTCCCCTAGCGGGAGTGGGGGATACGCAGTATTTT | CASSPLAGVGDTQYF
14 | TRBJ2-7 | . | TRBV6-1 | TRBD1 | TGTGCCAGCATTCGCGGGCAGGGGGCCTACGAGCAGTACTTC | CASIRGQGAYEQYF
16 | TRBJ2-5 | . | TRBV6-6 | . | TGTGCCAGCAGTTTTAACAGGGAGAGCATAGAAGAGACCCAGTACTTC | CASSFNRESIEETQYF
15 | TRBJ1-4 | . | TRBV28 | TRBD1 | TGTGCCAGCAGTTTGCGGGGACAGGTGTATGAAAAACTGTTTTTT | CASSLRGQVYEKLFF
14 | TRBJ2-2 | . | TRBV10-2 | . | TGCGCCACCCCGGGACAAGCGAACACCGGGGAGCTGTTTTTT | CATPGQANTGELFF
13 | TRBJ1-2 | . | TRBV19 | . | TGTGCCAGTAGTATTGGACTGAGCTATGGCTACACCTTC | CASSIGLSYGYTF
12 | TRBJ2-1 | . | TRBV30 | . | TGTGCCTGGAGCGTCATCGATAATGAGCAGTTCTTC | CAWSVIDNEQFF
15 | TRBJ1-1 | . | TRBV7-4 | . | TGTGCCAGCAGCTTAGTGGGGAGTATGAACACTGAAGCTTTCTTT | CASSLVGSMNTEAFF
14 | TRBJ2-2 | . | TRBV18 | . | TGTGCCAGCTCAGCTAAGAAGAACACCGGGGAGCTGTTTTTT | CASSAKKNTGELFF
13 | TRBJ2-7 | once | TRBV9 | . | TGTGCCAGCAGCGGGACAGTTTCCTACGAGCAGTACTTC | CASSGTVSYEQYF
14 | TRBJ1-2 | . | TRBV27 | . | TGTGCCAGCAGTGATCGGGGGGGAGACTATGGCTACACCTTC | CASSDRGGDYGYTF
14 | TRBJ2-1 | . | TRBV6-6 | . | TGTGCCATCCATGCCCGGGGGTCCTACAATGAGCAGTTCTTC | CAIHARGSYNEQFF
16 | TRBJ1-5 | once | TRBV19 | . | TGTGCCAGTAGTATACTCGAGACGCCAGTGCGGCAGCCCCAGCATTTT | CASSILETPVRQPQHF
13 | TRBJ1-1 | few | TRBV5-6 | . | TGTGCCAGCAGCCCAGGACGGTACACTGAAGCTTTCTTT | CASSPGRYTEAFF
17 | TRBJ2-7 | . | TRBV4-1 | . | TGCGCCAGCAGCCAAGTTATCTCGTGGCAGTCCTCCTACGAGCAGTACTTC | CASSQVISWQSSYEQYF
14 | TRBJ2-5 | . | TRBV7-2 | TRBD2 | TGTGCCAGCAGCTTATTCGCGGGGGAAGAGACCCAGTACTTC | CASSLFAGEETQYF
16 | TRBJ1-2 | . | TRBV11-2 | . | TGTGCCAGCAGCCCCGCGGGGGTCCGCTATCAGGATGGCTACACCTTC | CASSPAGVRYQDGYTF
16 | TRBJ1-2 | . | TRBV5-4 | . | TGTGCCAGCAGCTTGGCCCTGGCAGCCCGAAGCTATGGCTACACCTTC | CASSLALAARSYGYTF
15 | TRBJ2-2 | . | TRBV4-1 | . | TGCGCCAGCAGCCCCGTCGGAGGGACCACCGGGGAGCTGTTTTTT | CASSPVGGTTGELFF
15 | TRBJ1-5 | once | TRBV19 | . | TGTGCCAGTCAACTTTACTCGGGGAACAATCAGCCCCAGCATTTT | CASQLYSGNNQPQHF
15 | TRBJ2-2 | . | TRBV5-3 | . | TGTGCCAGAAGCCCGGACAGTAGGAGTCCCGGGGAGCTGTTTTTT | CARSPDSRSPGELFF
15 | TRBJ2-1 | . | TRBV9 | TRBD2 | TGTGCCAGCAGCGGAGCTAGCGGACCATACAATGAGCAGTTCTTC | CASSGASGPYNEQFF
11 | TRBJ1-2 | . | TRBV29-1 | . | TGCAGCGTTGATACGGTCGGTGGCTACACCTTC | CSVDTVGGYTF
15 | TRBJ1-1 | . | TRBV15 | . | TGTGCCACCAGCAGGAACACCCAAACCGACACTGAAGCTTTCTTT | CATSRNTQTDTEAFF
15 | TRBJ2-5 | . | TRBV7-8 | . | TGTGCCAGCAGCTTAGCACAGGGCAAACAAGAGACCCAGTACTTC | CASSLAQGKQETQYF
14 | TRBJ1-6 | . | TRBV27 | . | TGTGCCAGCAGTTTAGCGGGGGATGGGCCACCCCTCCACTTT | CASSLAGDGPPLHF
18 | TRBJ2-5 | once | TRBV15 | . | TGTGCCACCAAACCGGCCGGCGTCGGCGGGCCCTATCAAGAGACCCAGTACTTC | CATKPAGVGGPYQETQYF
16 | TRBJ1-2 | . | TRBV9 | . | TGTGCCAGCAGCGGTTACGTGAACAACTTTAACTATGGCTACACCTTC | CASSGYVNNFNYGYTF
15 | TRBJ2-7 | . | TRBV4-3 | . | TGCGCCAGCAGCCAAGATGACGTCCGGGGATACGAGCAGTACTTC | CASSQDDVRGYEQYF
16 | TRBJ1-1 | . | TRBV7-6 | . | TGTGCCAGCAGCTTAGGCCAGGGGACAATGAACACTGAAGCTTTCTTT | CASSLGQGTMNTEAFF
12 | TRBJ2-3 | . | TRBV6-5 | . | TGTGCCAGCAGTTACGAGGGGGGTACGCAGTATTTT | CASSYEGGTQYF
13 | TRBJ2-1 | . | TRBV2 | TRBD1 | TGTGCCACCAGACCCCCGGGACAGGGGTTATTGGTCTTC | CATRPPGQGLLVF
15 | TRBJ2-3 | . | TRBV5-1 | . | TGCGCCAGCAGCTTGGTCGGGGGAAGGACAGATACGCAGTATTTT | CASSLVGGRTDTQYF
17 | TRBJ1-4 | . | TRBV11-2 | TRBD1 | TGTGCCAGCAGCTTAGCCCGGGACAGGGGCCGAGGGGAAAAACTGTTTTTT | CASSLARDRGRGEKLFF
15 | TRBJ2-1 | . | TRBV4-1 | . | TGCGCCAGCAGCCAAGTGGCTAGCGCAGACAATGAGCAGTTCTTC | CASSQVASADNEQFF
14 | TRBJ1-5 | . | TRBV27 | . | TGTGCCAGCAGTTTAATTCCCAGGGTTCAGCCCCAGCATTTT | CASSLIPRVQPQHF
13 | TRBJ2-1 | . | TRBV29-1 | . | TGCAGCGTTGAAGCCGGATCATACAATGAGCAGTTCTTC | CSVEAGSYNEQFF
14 | TRBJ1-1 | . | TRBV11-2 | . | TGTGCCAGCAGCTTACTTTTACCGAACACTGAAGCTTTCTTT | CASSLLLPNTEAFF
12 | TRBJ2-7 | . | TRBV10-1 | . | TGCGCCAGCAGTGAGTTGTATTACAGGTCGGGCTTC | CASSELYYRSGF
13 | TRBJ2-7 | . | TRBV25-1 | . | TGTGCCAGCAGTGGAACCGGATCTAGGGAGCAGTACTTC | CASSGTGSREQYF
12 | TRBJ1-5 | few | TRBV27 | . | TGTGCCAGCGGGAGAGGGAATCAGCCCCAGCATTTT | CASGRGNQPQHF
15 | TRBJ2-1 | . | TRBV6-6 | . | TGTGCCAGCAGCTATACTAGCTCCGGGGTCAATGAGCAGTTCTTC | CASSYTSSGVNEQFF
15 | TRBJ2-2 | . | TRBV7-2 | . | TGTGCCAGCAGCTTGGTCAGGGCGAACACCGGGGAGCTGTTTTTT | CASSLVRANTGELFF
15 | TRBJ2-7 | . | TRBV27 | TRBD1 | TGTGCCAGCAGTTTAGGGACAGGGGGTCGGTACGAGCAGTACTTC | CASSLGTGGRYEQYF
12 | TRBJ2-1 | . | TRBV7-3 | . | TGTGCCAGCAGCCCGGCGAACAATGAGCAGTTCTTC | CASSPANNEQFF
16 | TRBJ2-1 | . | TRBV5-6 | . | TGTGCCAGCAGCTTGCAGGGTCCCCAATTATACAATGAGCAGTTCTTC | CASSLQGPQLYNEQFF
14 | TRBJ1-4 | . | TRBV6-6 | TRBD1 | TGTGCCAGCAGTTACTTCTGGGGCCAACAGGGGCTGTTTTTT | CASSYFWGQQGLFF
14 | TRBJ2-7 | once | TRBV5-1 | . | TGCGCCAGCAGCTTGGCCGGAGGTACCTACGAGCAGTACTTC | CASSLAGGTYEQYF
18 | TRBJ2-4 | . | TRBV25-1 | TRBD2 | TGTGCCAGCAGTGTAAGCGGGAACCCTAAACTAGCCAAAAACATTCAGTACTTC | CASSVSGNPKLAKNIQYF